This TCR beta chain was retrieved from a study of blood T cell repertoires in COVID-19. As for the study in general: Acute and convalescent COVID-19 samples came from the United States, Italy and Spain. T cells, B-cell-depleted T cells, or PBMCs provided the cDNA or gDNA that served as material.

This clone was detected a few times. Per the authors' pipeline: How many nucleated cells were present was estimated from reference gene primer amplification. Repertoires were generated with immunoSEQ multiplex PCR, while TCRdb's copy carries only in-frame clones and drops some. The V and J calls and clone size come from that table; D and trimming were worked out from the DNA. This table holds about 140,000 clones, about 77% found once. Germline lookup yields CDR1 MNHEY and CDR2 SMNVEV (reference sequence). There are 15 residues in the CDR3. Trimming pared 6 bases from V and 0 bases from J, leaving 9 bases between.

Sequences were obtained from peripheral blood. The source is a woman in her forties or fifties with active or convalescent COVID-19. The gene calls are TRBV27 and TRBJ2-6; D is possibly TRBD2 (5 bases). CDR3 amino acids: CASSLRGSGANVLTF. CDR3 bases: TGTGCCAGCAGCCTCCGGGGCTCTGGGGCCAACGTCCTGACTTTC.